This is a list of T cell receptor beta chains from one sample in a study of shared clonotypes between healthy human individuals. The protocol was immunoSEQ multiplex PCR, while the TCRdb copy is restricted to in-frame clones and leaves out a portion. Of fewer than 600,000 clones in the sample, roughly 78% were seen once. Sequencing input: PBMCs. These receptors were taken from a woman in her forties in good health. Some clones in this sample may be carry-over from other donors' samples. Both conserved end residues are part of each CDR3. The D gene is left open where the match is weak. Clone sizes are given selectively: once, few, many, or a class where the clone is expanded.

cdr3_aa,cdr3_nt,d_call,clone_size,v_call,j_call
CASSQPGWVNTGELFF,TGTGCCAGCAGTCAACCGGGATGGGTGAACACCGGGGAGCTGTTTTTT,NA,NA,TRBV28,TRBJ2-2
CASSLAPAGDLETQYF,TGCGCCAGCAGCTTGGCCCCAGCGGGAGACTTGGAGACCCAGTACTTC,TRBD2,NA,TRBV5-1,TRBJ2-5
CASSPLGARNQPQHF,TGTGCCAGCAGTCCACTCGGGGCCAGGAATCAGCCCCAGCATTTT,NA,NA,TRBV2,TRBJ1-5
CASSLEPSALYNEQFF,TGTGCCAGCAGCTTAGAGCCTAGCGCCCTATACAATGAGCAGTTCTTC,NA,NA,TRBV7-6,TRBJ2-1
CASSPNQGFVNTEAFF,TGTGCCAGCTCACCAAATCAGGGGTTCGTGAACACTGAAGCTTTCTTT,NA,once,TRBV18,TRBJ1-1
CASSQMGQDNYGYTF,TGTGCCAGCAGCCAAATGGGACAGGACAACTATGGCTACACCTTC,TRBD1,NA,TRBV4-2,TRBJ1-2
CASSELSTGELFF,TGTGCCAGCAGTGAATTGAGCACCGGGGAGCTGTTTTTT,NA,NA,TRBV2,TRBJ2-2
CASSQGGSYNSPLHF,TGTGCCAGCAGCCAAGGGGGCTCCTATAATTCACCCCTCCACTTT,NA,NA,TRBV4-2,TRBJ1-6
CASSLDGLAGDNEQFF,TGTGCCAGCAGCTTAGATGGGCTAGCGGGGGACAATGAGCAGTTCTTC,TRBD2,NA,TRBV11-3,TRBJ2-1
CASSSDFYEQYF,TGCGCCAGCAGCTCCGACTTCTACGAGCAGTACTTC,NA,NA,TRBV5-1,TRBJ2-7
CASSRNWQVNTEAFF,TGTGCCAGCAGCCGAAATTGGCAGGTAAACACTGAAGCTTTCTTT,NA,NA,TRBV5-6,TRBJ1-1
CATSPEQQGNEQYF,TGTGCCACGTCCCCAGAGCAACAGGGTAACGAGCAGTACTTC,NA,few,TRBV25-1,TRBJ2-7
CATSEGPYEQYF,TGTGCCACCAGTGAGGGCCCCTACGAGCAGTACTTC,NA,NA,TRBV10-3,TRBJ2-7
CASSFGLITDTQYF,TGTGCCAGCAGTTTCGGACTAATCACAGATACGCAGTATTTT,NA,NA,TRBV28,TRBJ2-3
CAISEGIAGKSGTDTQYF,TGTGCCATCAGTGAGGGCATAGCGGGAAAGTCGGGCACAGATACGCAGTATTTT,TRBD2,few,TRBV10-3,TRBJ2-3
CASSERLAGQVTDTQYF,TGTGCCAGCAGTGAGAGACTAGCGGGTCAGGTCACAGATACGCAGTATTTT,TRBD2,once,TRBV6-1,TRBJ2-3
CAWDNTGGAPEAFF,TGTGCCTGGGACAACACTGGGGGGGCCCCTGAAGCTTTCTTT,NA,many,TRBV30,TRBJ1-1
CASNPREEETQYF,TGTGCCAGTAATCCGAGGGAAGAAGAGACCCAGTACTTC,NA,NA,TRBV19,TRBJ2-5
CAISESGGEGGSLTYEQYF,TGTGCCATCAGTGAGTCGGGGGGGGAAGGAGGATCCCTAACCTACGAGCAGTACTTC,TRBD2,NA,TRBV10-3,TRBJ2-7
CASSSTRNTGELFF,TGTGCCAGCAGCTCGACAAGAAACACCGGGGAGCTGTTTTTT,NA,NA,TRBV11-3,TRBJ2-2
CASSTGTSLNEQFF,TGTGCCAGCAGCACCGGGACTAGCCTCAATGAGCAGTTCTTC,TRBD2,NA,TRBV6-6,TRBJ2-1
CASSTPGLGNEQFF,TGTGCCAGTAGTACACCGGGACTAGGGAATGAGCAGTTCTTC,TRBD2,NA,TRBV19,TRBJ2-1
CASSLGAGASDTQYF,TGTGCCAGCAGCTTAGGAGCGGGAGCCTCAGATACGCAGTATTTT,TRBD2,NA,TRBV7-8,TRBJ2-3
CASSQDSNTEAFF,TGTGCCAGCAGCCAAGACAGCAACACTGAAGCTTTCTTT,NA,NA,TRBV14,TRBJ1-1
CASSRIEAFF,TGTGCCAGCAGTAGGATTGAAGCTTTCTTT,NA,NA,TRBV28,TRBJ1-1
CASSLEIGSGRAYEQYF,TGTGCCAGCAGCTTAGAAATTGGGAGCGGGAGGGCCTACGAGCAGTACTTC,TRBD2,NA,TRBV7-9,TRBJ2-7
CATRPAMRTEKLFF,TGTGCCACCAGGCCGGCGATGAGGACTGAAAAACTGTTTTTT,NA,NA,TRBV10-3,TRBJ1-4
CASSWVSEQYF,TGTGCCAGCAGTTGGGTCTCCGAGCAGTACTTC,NA,NA,TRBV28,TRBJ2-7
CASSLARPTEAFF,TGTGCCAGCAGCTTAGCGAGACCCACTGAAGCTTTCTTT,NA,NA,TRBV11-2,TRBJ1-1
CASSITGYSYNEQFF,TGTGCCAGCAGCATTACAGGGTACTCCTACAATGAGCAGTTCTTC,NA,NA,TRBV7-2,TRBJ2-1
CASKDREDPWTGELFF,TGTGCCAGTAAAGACAGGGAGGACCCTTGGACCGGGGAGCTGTTTTTT,NA,NA,TRBV19,TRBJ2-2
CASSQEEGWETQYF,TGCGCCAGCAGCCAAGAGGAGGGTTGGGAGACCCAGTACTTC,NA,NA,TRBV4-1,TRBJ2-5
CSVEGGTGDTGELFF,TGCAGCGTTGAAGGAGGGACAGGGGATACCGGGGAGCTGTTTTTT,TRBD1,NA,TRBV29-1,TRBJ2-2
CASGTASTDTQYF,TGTGCCTCCGGGACGGCTAGCACAGATACGCAGTATTTT,NA,NA,TRBV19,TRBJ2-3
CASSAILWGGELFF,TGTGCCAGCAGCGCAATACTCTGGGGCGGGGAGCTGTTTTTT,NA,once,TRBV7-3,TRBJ2-2
CASSSGTGGQTQYF,TGTGCCAGCAGCTCCGGGACAGGGGGACAGACCCAGTACTTC,TRBD1,NA,TRBV7-3,TRBJ2-5
CASSLSRTSNTGELFF,TGTGCCAGCAGCTTATCCCGGACTAGCAACACCGGGGAGCTGTTTTTT,TRBD2,NA,TRBV7-8,TRBJ2-2
CASSTGLSWGNEQFF,TGTGCCAGTAGTACCGGACTGTCCTGGGGCAATGAGCAGTTCTTC,NA,many,TRBV19,TRBJ2-1